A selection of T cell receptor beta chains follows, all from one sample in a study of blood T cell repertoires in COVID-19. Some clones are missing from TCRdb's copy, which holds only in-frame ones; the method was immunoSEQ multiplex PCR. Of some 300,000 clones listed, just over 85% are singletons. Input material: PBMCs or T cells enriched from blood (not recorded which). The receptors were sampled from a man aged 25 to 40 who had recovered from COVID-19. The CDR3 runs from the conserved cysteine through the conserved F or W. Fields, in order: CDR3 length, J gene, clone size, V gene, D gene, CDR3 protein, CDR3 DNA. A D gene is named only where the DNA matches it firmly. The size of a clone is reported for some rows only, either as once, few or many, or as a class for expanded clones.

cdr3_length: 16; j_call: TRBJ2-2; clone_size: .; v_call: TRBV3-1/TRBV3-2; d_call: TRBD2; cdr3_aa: CASSQDTSGGTGELFF; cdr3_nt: TGTGCCAGCAGCCAAGATACTAGCGGGGGGACCGGGGAGCTGTTTTTT
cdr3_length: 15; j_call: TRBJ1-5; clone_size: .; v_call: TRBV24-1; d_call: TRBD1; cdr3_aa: CATSDNRGINQPQHF; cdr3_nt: TGTGCCACCAGTGATAACAGGGGGATCAATCAGCCCCAGCATTTT
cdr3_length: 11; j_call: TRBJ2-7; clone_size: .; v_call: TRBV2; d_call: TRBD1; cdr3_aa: CARGTGEEQYF; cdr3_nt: TGTGCCAGAGGGACAGGTGAGGAGCAGTACTTC
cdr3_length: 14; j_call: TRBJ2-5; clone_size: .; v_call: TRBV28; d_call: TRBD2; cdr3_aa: CASSLSASGQTQYF; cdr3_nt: TGTGCCAGCAGTTTATCGGCTAGCGGACAGACCCAGTACTTC
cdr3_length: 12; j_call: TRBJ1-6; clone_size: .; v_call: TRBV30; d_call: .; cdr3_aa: CACPGEVSPLHF; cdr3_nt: TGTGCCTGTCCAGGGGAAGTTTCACCCCTCCACTTT
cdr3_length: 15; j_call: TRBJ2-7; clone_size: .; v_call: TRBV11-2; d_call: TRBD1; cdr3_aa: CASSFRDRGSYEQYF; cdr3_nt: TGTGCCAGCAGCTTCCGGGACAGGGGTTCCTACGAGCAGTACTTC
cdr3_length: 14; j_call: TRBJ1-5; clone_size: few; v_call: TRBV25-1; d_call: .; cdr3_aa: CASSVGGIGQPQHF; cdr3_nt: TGTGCCAGCAGTGTAGGAGGCATCGGTCAGCCCCAGCATTTT
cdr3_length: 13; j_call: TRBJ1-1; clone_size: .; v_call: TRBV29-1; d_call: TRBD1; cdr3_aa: CSAPGTANTEAFF; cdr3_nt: TGCAGCGCCCCCGGGACAGCGAACACTGAAGCTTTCTTT
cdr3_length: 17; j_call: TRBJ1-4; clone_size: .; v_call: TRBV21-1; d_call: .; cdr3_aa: CASSKSGNFNMNEKLFF; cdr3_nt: TGTGCCAGCAGCAAGTCAGGGAATTTTAACATGAATGAAAAACTGTTTTTT
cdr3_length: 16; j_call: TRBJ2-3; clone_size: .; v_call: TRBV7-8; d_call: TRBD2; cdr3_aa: CASSPQGARGTDTQYF; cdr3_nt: TGTGCCAGCAGCCCCCAGGGAGCGCGGGGGACAGATACGCAGTATTTT
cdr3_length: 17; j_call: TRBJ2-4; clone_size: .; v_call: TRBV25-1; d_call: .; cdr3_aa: CASSVHQPGLAKNIQYF; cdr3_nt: TGTGCCAGCAGTGTTCACCAACCAGGGTTAGCCAAAAACATTCAGTACTTC
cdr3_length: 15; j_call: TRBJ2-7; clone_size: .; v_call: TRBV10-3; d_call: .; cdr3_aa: CAISLRGSTTYEQYF; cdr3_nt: TGTGCCATCAGCCTAAGGGGGTCCACTACCTACGAGCAGTACTTC
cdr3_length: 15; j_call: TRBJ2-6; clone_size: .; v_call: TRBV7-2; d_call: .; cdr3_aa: CASSLRDSGANVLTF; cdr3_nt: TGTGCCAGCAGCTTACGGGACTCTGGGGCCAACGTCCTGACTTTC
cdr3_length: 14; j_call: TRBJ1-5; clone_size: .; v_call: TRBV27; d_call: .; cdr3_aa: CASSLAQAGQPQHF; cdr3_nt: TGTGCCAGCAGTTTGGCACAGGCCGGTCAGCCCCAGCATTTT
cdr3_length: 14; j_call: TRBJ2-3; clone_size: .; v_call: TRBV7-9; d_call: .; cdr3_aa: CASSSYTGFDTQYF; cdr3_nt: TGTGCCAGCAGCTCATACACAGGCTTTGATACGCAGTATTTT
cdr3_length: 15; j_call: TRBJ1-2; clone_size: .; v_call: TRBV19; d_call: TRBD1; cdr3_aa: CASSTPQGPNYGYTF; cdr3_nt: TGTGCCAGTAGTACTCCACAGGGGCCTAACTATGGCTACACCTTC
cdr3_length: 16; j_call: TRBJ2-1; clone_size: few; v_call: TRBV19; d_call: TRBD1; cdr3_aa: CASSIDLQGASYEQFF; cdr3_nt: TGTGCCAGTAGTATAGATCTGCAGGGGGCGAGCTATGAGCAGTTCTTC
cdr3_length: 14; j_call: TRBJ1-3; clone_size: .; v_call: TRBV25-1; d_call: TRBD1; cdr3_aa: CASTDRVSGNTIYF; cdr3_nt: TGTGCCAGCACAGACAGGGTCTCGGGAAACACCATATATTTT
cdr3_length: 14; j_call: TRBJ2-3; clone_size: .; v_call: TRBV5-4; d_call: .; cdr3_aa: CASSLAGVTDTQYF; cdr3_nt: TGTGCCAGCAGCTTGGCGGGGGTTACAGATACGCAGTATTTT
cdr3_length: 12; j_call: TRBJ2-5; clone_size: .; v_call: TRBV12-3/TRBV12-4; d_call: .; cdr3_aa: CASTLVLETQYF; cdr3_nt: TGTGCCAGCACCCTAGTGTTGGAGACCCAGTACTTC
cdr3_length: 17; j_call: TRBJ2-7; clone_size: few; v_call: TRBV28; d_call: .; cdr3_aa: CASSSATVAAHRDEQYF; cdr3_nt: TGTGCCAGCAGTTCTGCTACGGTAGCGGCCCATCGAGACGAGCAGTACTTC
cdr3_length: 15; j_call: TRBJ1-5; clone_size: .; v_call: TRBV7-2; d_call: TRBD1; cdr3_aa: CASSLEGQGIQPQHF; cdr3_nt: TGTGCCAGCAGCTTAGAAGGACAGGGGATTCAGCCCCAGCATTTT
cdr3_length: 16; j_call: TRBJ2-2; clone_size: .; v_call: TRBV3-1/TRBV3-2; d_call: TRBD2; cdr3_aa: CASSQGELAFTGELFF; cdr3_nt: TGTGCCAGCAGCCAAGGGGAACTAGCGTTTACCGGGGAGCTGTTTTTT
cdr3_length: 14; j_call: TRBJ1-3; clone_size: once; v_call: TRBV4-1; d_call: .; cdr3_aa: CASSQAYSGNTIYF; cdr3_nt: TGCGCCAGCAGCCAAGCGTACTCTGGAAACACCATATATTTT
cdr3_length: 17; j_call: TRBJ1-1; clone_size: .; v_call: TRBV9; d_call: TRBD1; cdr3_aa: CASSLRQGEGQNTEAFF; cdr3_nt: TGTGCCAGCAGCCTCCGACAGGGGGAAGGTCAGAACACTGAAGCTTTCTTT
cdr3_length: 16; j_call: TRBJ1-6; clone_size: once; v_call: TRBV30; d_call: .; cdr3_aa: CAFYQGGRGNNSPLHF; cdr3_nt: TGTGCCTTCTATCAGGGCGGTAGGGGCAATAATTCACCCCTCCACTTT
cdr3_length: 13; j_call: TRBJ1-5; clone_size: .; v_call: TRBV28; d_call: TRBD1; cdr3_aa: CASHDRAGQPQHF; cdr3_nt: TGTGCCAGCCACGACAGGGCTGGTCAGCCCCAGCATTTT
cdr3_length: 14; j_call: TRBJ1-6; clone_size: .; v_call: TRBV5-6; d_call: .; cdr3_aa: CASSSRTDNSPLHF; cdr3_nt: TGTGCCAGCAGCTCCCGGACAGACAATTCACCCCTCCACTTT
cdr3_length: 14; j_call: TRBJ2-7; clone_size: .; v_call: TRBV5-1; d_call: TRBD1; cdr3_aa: CASSLQQGPSEQYF; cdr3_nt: TGCGCCAGCAGCCTACAACAGGGGCCGAGCGAGCAGTACTTC
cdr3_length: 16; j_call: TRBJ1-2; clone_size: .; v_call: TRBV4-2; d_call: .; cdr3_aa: CASSQDKVRAEYGYTF; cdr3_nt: TGTGCCAGCAGCCAAGATAAAGTCAGGGCAGAGTATGGCTACACCTTC
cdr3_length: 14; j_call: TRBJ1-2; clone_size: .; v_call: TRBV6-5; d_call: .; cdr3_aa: CASSSADSFPGYTF; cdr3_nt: TGTGCCAGCAGTTCCGCGGACAGTTTTCCCGGCTACACCTTC
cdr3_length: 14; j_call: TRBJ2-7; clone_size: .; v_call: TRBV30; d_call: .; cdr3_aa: CAGVRGSDSYEQYF; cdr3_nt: TGTGCCGGGGTCCGGGGTAGCGACTCCTACGAGCAGTACTTC
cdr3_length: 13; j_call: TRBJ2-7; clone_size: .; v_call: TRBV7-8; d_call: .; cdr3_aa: CASRRQGTYEQYF; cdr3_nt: TGTGCCAGCAGGCGTCAGGGGACCTACGAGCAGTACTTC
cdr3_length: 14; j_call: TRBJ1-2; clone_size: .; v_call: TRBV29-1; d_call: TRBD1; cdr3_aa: CSVEWDRGRVGYTF; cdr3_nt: TGCAGCGTTGAATGGGACAGGGGGCGTGTCGGCTACACCTTC
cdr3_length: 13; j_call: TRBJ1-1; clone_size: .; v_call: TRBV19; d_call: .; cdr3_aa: CASIPDSNTEAFF; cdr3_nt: TGTGCCAGTATTCCGGACAGTAACACTGAAGCTTTCTTT
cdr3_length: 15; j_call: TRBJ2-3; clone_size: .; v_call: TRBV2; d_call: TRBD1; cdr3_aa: CATLPMQGVIDTQYF; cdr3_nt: TGTGCCACCCTTCCTATGCAGGGGGTAATAGATACGCAGTATTTT
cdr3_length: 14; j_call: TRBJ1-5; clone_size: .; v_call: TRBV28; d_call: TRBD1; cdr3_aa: CASSPGTGSKPQHF; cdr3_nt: TGTGCCAGCAGTCCCGGGACAGGGAGTAAGCCCCAGCATTTT
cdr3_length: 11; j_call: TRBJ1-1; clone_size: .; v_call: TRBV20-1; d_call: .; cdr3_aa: CSANRDTEAFF; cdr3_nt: TGCAGTGCTAACAGGGATACTGAAGCTTTCTTT
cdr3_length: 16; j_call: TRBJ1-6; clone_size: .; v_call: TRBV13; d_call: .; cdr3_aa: CASSLGPRVVDSPLHF; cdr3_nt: TGTGCCAGCAGCTTAGGCCCCCGGGTTGTGGATTCACCCCTCCACTTT
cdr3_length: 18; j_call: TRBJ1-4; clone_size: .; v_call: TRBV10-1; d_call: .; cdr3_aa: CASSESILAGSTNEKLFF; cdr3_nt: TGCGCCAGCAGTGAGTCGATTCTGGCAGGGTCAACTAATGAAAAACTGTTTTTT
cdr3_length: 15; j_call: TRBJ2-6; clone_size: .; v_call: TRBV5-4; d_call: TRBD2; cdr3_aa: CASSSGGAGANVLTF; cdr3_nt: TGTGCCAGCAGCTCGGGAGGTGCGGGGGCCAACGTCCTGACTTTC
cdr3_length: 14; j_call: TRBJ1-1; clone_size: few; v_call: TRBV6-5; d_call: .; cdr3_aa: CASSQGLQNTEAFF; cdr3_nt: TGTGCCAGCAGCCAGGGACTCCAGAACACTGAAGCTTTCTTT